The 2 T cell receptor beta chains below were found in one sample sequenced in a study of T cells in localized non-small cell lung cancer. Assay used: immunoSEQ multiplex PCR; TCRdb lists only in-frame clones, some missing. The repertoire includes about 15,000 clones, around 87% of them detected once, and about 30% sits in the top ten. The sequencing here drew on peripheral blood mononuclear cells, taken before any cancer treatment. Every receptor here comes from a male donor at least 60 years old with stage II lung adenocarcinoma.

This chain joins TRBV5-1 and TRBJ2-2, with TRBD1 identical over 7 bases. J gave up 5 bases and V 1 base, and 5 bases lay outside the gene matches. CDR1 SGHRS and CDR2 YFSETQ come from the germline V gene. The CDR3 runs to 15 residues. The CDR3 DNA reads as TGCGCCAGCAGCTTGTTGACAGGGAGTACCGGGGAGCTGTTTTTT. Protein sequence: CASSLLTGSTGELFF.

This clone was detected a few times. The chain carries TRBV7-8 and TRBJ2-3, with 7 bases lining up with TRBD2. CDR3 size: 15 residues. Germline CDR1 SGHVS, CDR2 FQNEAQ. J lost 3 bases, V lost 0 bases, and 3 bases had no gene match. CDR3 DNA: TGTGCCAGCAGCTTAGCGGGAGGGGATACAGATACGCAGTATTTT. It translates to CASSLAGGDTDTQYF.